Presented here are 10 T cell receptor beta chains from one specimen sequenced in a study of T cells after yellow fever vaccination. MiXCR, applied by TCRdb to the 5' RACE reads, yields one record per CDR3 protein. Among hundreds of thousands of distinct CDR3 sequences, more than 9% were seen once, and the ten largest hold just under 15%. This specimen consisted of PBMCs, obtained on the day of the yellow fever booster vaccination. The source is a man aged 25-45 years who received the YFV17D yellow fever vaccine.

J is TRBJ1-4 and V is TRBV3-1, with TRBD1 as a possible D gene (5 bases). CDR1 is LGHDT and CDR2 is YNNKEL in the germline V gene (reference sequence). This CDR3 region has 15 residues. The V and J ends lost 0 bases and 5 bases respectively, with 10 bases between them. CDR3 in amino acids: CASSQEQARNEKLFF. For the CDR3, the DNA is TGTGCCAGCAGCCAAGAACAGGCCCGCAATGAAAAACTGTTTTTT.

This clonotype has a count of ten or more. The gene calls are TRBV29-1 and TRBJ1-2; no clear D gene. Between the trimmed V and J ends, which lost 4 bases and 5 bases, there was a span of 8 bases. The CDR3 contains 11 residues. Germline V gene data show CDR1 as SQVTM and CDR2 as ANQGSEA. The CDR3 protein is CSVGVGYGYTF. CDR3 nucleotides: TGCAGCGTTGGCGTAGGATATGGCTACACCTTC. Drawing the rest from reference TRBV29-1 and TRBJ1-2, the complete variable domain is SAVISQKPSRDICQRGTSLTIQCQVDSQVTMMFWYRQQPGQSLTLIATANQGSEATYESGFVIDKFPISRPNLTFSTLTVSNMSPEDSSIYLCSVGVGYGYTFGSGTRLTVV.

CDR3 residues: CAISEVGVNTEAFF. In nucleotides, the CDR3 is TGTGCCATCAGTGAGGTGGGGGTTAACACTGAAGCTTTCTTT. The chain couples TRBV10-3 to TRBJ1-1; D possibly corresponds to TRBD1 (5 bases). The CDR3 covers 14 residues. Germline-derived CDR1 and CDR2 are ENHRY and SYGVKD. V shed 2 bases and J shed 2 bases, with 9 bases lying between them.

The rearrangement joins TRBV20-1 to TRBJ2-3, with D perhaps matching TRBD1 or TRBD2 (6 bases each). Deletions cut 6 bases from V and 6 bases from J, with 13 bases between. The CDR3 loop spans 12 amino acids. Looked up from germline, CDR1 is DFQATT and CDR2 is SNEGSKA (reference sequence). The DNA for the CDR3 is TGCAGTGCCAAGGGGGGATGGGATACGCAGTATTTT. The encoded protein is CSAKGGWDTQYF.

This rearrangement joins TRBV28 to TRBJ1-6; 8 bases align to TRBD1. The CDR3 is 14 residues long. CDR1 is MDHEN, CDR2 SYDVKM, per germline. V was pared by 3 bases and J by 9 bases, with 4 bases of the junction left unmatched. The DNA for the CDR3 is TGTGCCAGCAGTTTGGTACAGGGGGGTTCACCCCTCCACTTT. Its translation is CASSLVQGGSPLHF.

The chain recombines TRBV7-2 with TRBJ2-5, with TRBD2 as a possible D gene (6 bases). Germline V CDR1 and CDR2: SGHTA, FQGNSA. The CDR3 totals 15 residues. V lost 3 bases, J lost 4 bases, and 15 bases lay in between. The DNA for the CDR3 is TGTGCCAGCAGCTTGTCTAGCGTCTTGAGAGAGACCCAGTACTTC. Residues: CASSLSSVLRETQYF.

This clonotype was recorded a few times. This chain uses TRBV6-5 with TRBJ1-2; a possible D gene is TRBD1 (5 bases). This CDR3 spans 14 amino acids. The V gene lost 4 bases and the J gene lost 0 bases, with 9 bases spanning the gap. Per the germline V gene, CDR1 is MNHEY and CDR2 is SVGAGI. The CDR3 nucleotides are TGTGCCAGCAGTTGGACACCTTCTAACTATGGCTACACCTTC. Translated: CASSWTPSNYGYTF.

This chain uses TRBV5-4 with TRBJ2-3; 12 bases map to TRBD2. CDR3 length: 16 amino acids. V lost 4 bases and J lost 3; bases outside the gene matches: 6. Germline CDR1 and CDR2: SGHNT and YYREEE (reference sequence). The CDR3 spells CASSQPSGRVTDTQYF. The CDR3 coding sequence is TGTGCCAGCAGCCAGCCTAGCGGGAGGGTGACAGATACGCAGTATTTT.

This clonotype was picked up a small number of times. The chain links TRBV9 to TRBJ1-5, with D possibly TRBD1 on 6 matching bases. The length of the CDR3 is 14 residues. CDR1 SGDLS and CDR2 YYNGEE come from the germline V gene. V lost 3 bases and J lost 6, with 13 bases in between. The DNA for the CDR3 is TGTGCCAGCAGCGCGGCCGTCAGGGGTCAGCCCCAGCATTTT. Its translation is CASSAAVRGQPQHF.

Note on this clonotype: A junction end diverges from the germline sequence, so it may reflect a read error. The V and J genes are TRBV6-5 and TRBJ1-6, with 11 bases lining up with TRBD1. This CDR3 contains 15 residues. In germline, CDR1 is MNHEY, CDR2 SVGAGI. CDR3 nucleotides: TGTGCCAGCAGTCACCGGACAGGGGGCAGTTCACACCTCCACTTT. Residues: CASSHRTGGSSHLHF.